These T cell receptor beta chains were read from a single sample in a study of shared clonotypes between healthy human individuals. Using immunoSEQ multiplex PCR, the repertoire was profiled, and TCRdb retains in-frame clones only, with some absent. The sample has 1 million to 1.3 million clones, approximately 80% seen once. The sequenced sample was memory CD4+ T cells from PBMCs. These receptors were obtained from a man aged 18-30 years in good health. Some clones in this sample may be carry-over from other donors' samples. The CDR3 runs from the conserved cysteine through the conserved F or W. Each record gives: V gene, D gene, clone size, J gene, CDR3 DNA, CDR3 protein. A D gene is named only where the DNA matches it firmly. Some rows mark clone size as missing; the rest say once, few, many or name a class of expanded clone.

>TRBV30|NA|NA|TRBJ2-3
TGTGCCTGGAGGGACGCCAGCACAGATACGCAGTATTTT
CAWRDASTDTQYF
>TRBV11-2|TRBD1|once|TRBJ2-7
TGTGCCAGCAGCCAAGGGACAGGATCCCCCTACGAGCAGTACTTC
CASSQGTGSPYEQYF
>TRBV10-3|NA|NA|TRBJ2-3
TGTGCCATCAGGACTCAAGCACAGAATACGCAGTATTTT
CAIRTQAQNTQYF
>TRBV10-3|NA|NA|TRBJ1-2
TGTGCCATCAGTGAGTTGTCGGGAGGTTATGGCTACACCTTC
CAISELSGGYGYTF
>TRBV19|NA|few|TRBJ1-1
TGTGCCAGTAGCGATCGGGGGCGTTTGAACACTGAAGCTTTCTTT
CASSDRGRLNTEAFF
>TRBV30|TRBD1|NA|TRBJ1-1
TGTGCCTGCGGCAGGGGGGAAGGCACTGAAGCTTTCTTT
CACGRGEGTEAFF
>TRBV5-4|NA|NA|TRBJ1-6
TGTGCCAGCAGCTTGGCCTGGGGGAGTAATTCACCCCTCCACTTT
CASSLAWGSNSPLHF
>TRBV28|TRBD1|NA|TRBJ1-5
TGTGCCAGCAGCCCCGGACAGGTGGGCAATCAGCCCCAGCATTTT
CASSPGQVGNQPQHF
>TRBV10-1|TRBD2|few|TRBJ2-7
TGCGCCAGCAGTGACGGGGCTAGCGGTTCCTACGAGCAGTACTTC
CASSDGASGSYEQYF
>TRBV29-1|NA|NA|TRBJ2-4
TGCAGCGTTGAGGGGCGGAACATTCAGTACTTC
CSVEGRNIQYF
>TRBV27|NA|NA|TRBJ2-5
TGTGCCAGCAGTGCCTCTAGGGGAGAGACCCAGTACTTC
CASSASRGETQYF
>TRBV5-1|NA|NA|TRBJ2-3
TGCGCCAGCAGCTTTGGCGCAGATACGCAGTATTTT
CASSFGADTQYF
>TRBV10-3|TRBD1|NA|TRBJ1-3
TGTGCCAGCAAAGTTGGGGACAGCCTAAACACCATATATTTT
CASKVGDSLNTIYF
>TRBV5-1|NA|NA|TRBJ2-5
TGCGCCAGCAGCTTATTTTCTCAAGAGACCCAGTACTTC
CASSLFSQETQYF
>TRBV5-1|NA|NA|TRBJ1-5
TGCGCCAGCAGCTTTACGCCCAATCAGCCCCAGCATTTT
CASSFTPNQPQHF
>TRBV5-4|TRBD1|NA|TRBJ1-2
TGTGCCAGCAGCTTGGCTCGACAGGGGGCGATCTATGGCTACACCTTC
CASSLARQGAIYGYTF
>TRBV13|NA|NA|TRBJ1-2
TGTGCCAGCAGCTCCGGGATATCTGGCTATGGCTACACCTTC
CASSSGISGYGYTF
>TRBV18|NA|once|TRBJ1-1
TGTGCCAGCTCAAGAGGACAGACGAACACTGAAGCTTTCTTT
CASSRGQTNTEAFF
>TRBV7-9|TRBD1|NA|TRBJ1-2
TGTGCCAGCAGCACCAGGACAGGGAGCGGCTACACCTTC
CASSTRTGSGYTF
>TRBV11-2|NA|NA|TRBJ2-7
TGTGCCAGCAGCTCCGTACGGGGAACCTACGAGCAGTACTTC
CASSSVRGTYEQYF